The present T cell receptor beta chain was sequenced within a study of cytomegalovirus exposure and HLA in healthy donors (TCRdb year 2017). As for the study more broadly: In an earlier analysis of under 600 of the donors, approximately 260 Gb of sequence data and some 100 million unique TCR beta sequences from about 180 million T cells were reported. All discovery cohort repertoires had been generated using a single sequencing platform. Rather than drawing on any new phenotypic data, the later analysis identified candidate immune exposures from TCR beta sequences and the way those sequences occurred across donors. A separate validation cohort of more than 100 different subjects was used in addition to the approximately 700-subject first cohort. The number of typed donors differed by locus: about 620-640 for A, B, C, DRB1 and DQB1; some 500 for DQA1; approximately 610 for DPA1; and about 470 for DPB1. In a later genetic analysis, genome-wide SNP genotypes for about three fifths of the roughly 670 donors were used, and that subset was treated as a discovery cohort. The study combined high-throughput TCR immunosequencing, statistical association of individual TCRs with disease status, and machine learning to predict cytomegalovirus infection status. An earlier analysis of around 540 of the donors applied high-throughput TCR beta sequencing to assess whether each TCR beta V gene segment acted as functional or pseudogenic. In a later analysis, previously published TCR beta repertoires from fewer than 750 donors were re-analyzed and high-resolution HLA genotyping was added so that TCR occurrence patterns could be studied. About 330 gigabases of sequencing data and roughly 81 million unique TCR sequences made up an early release that covered over 550 HLA-typed donors. The aim of the study was to test whether cataloging public T cell receptors could identify signatures of past pathogen exposure. The genetic ancestry cluster associated with self-reported Caucasian donors included about four fifths of the roughly 400 genotyped donors. Among roughly 400 genotyped donors of the cohort, an average of roughly 230,000 unique TCR beta nucleotide sequences was sequenced per donor, of which roughly 17% were non-productive. Five DR-DQ haplotypes were treated as single units for association and clustering because of strong linkage in the cohort. Donor age, sex, ethnicity and CMV serostatus were compiled together with the repertoire data. Both class I and class II loci were covered by HLA typing, at four-digit resolution. The study used immunosequencing to profile the T cell repertoires of approximately 630 subjects and linked those repertoires to cytomegalovirus serostatus.

The cohort was made up of 500 to 850 healthy bone marrow donors. All cohort members were sampled while nominally healthy, although unrecorded immune exposures were likely present. The donor was CMV seronegative and belonged to the group of 352 seronegative cohort members. Each donor provided a peripheral blood sample, and peripheral blood mononuclear cells were used for TCR beta sequencing. Genomic DNA extraction from the blood cell samples was performed with the Qiagen DNeasy Blood Extraction Kit. From the cysteine up to the phenylalanine, the CDR3 has a length of 14 residues. The read is trimmed to its CDR3 DNA, 42 bases read in frame from base 1. Looking up the germline V gene (reference sequence) yields CDR1 SEHNR and CDR2 FQNEAQ. Trimmed from V: 3 bases; trimmed from J: 3 bases; junction bases lacking a gene match: 2. The library was obtained by the immunoSEQ multiplex PCR assay. The multiplex PCR relied on a mix of 60 forward primers for TCR Vbeta segments and 13 reverse primers for TCR Jbeta segments. The CDR3 region of rearranged TCR beta genes was amplified from genomic DNA with a multiplex PCR assay. The amplified TCR beta libraries were sequenced on the Illumina HiSeq System as 87-base-pair reads. The authors' analysis ran thus. A later analysis tallied about 77 million unique TCR beta chains across the 700 or so repertoires, and some 12 million of those chains were shared by two or more donors. Raw reads were error-corrected and collapsed into unique sequences with a nearest-neighbor algorithm that merged closely related sequences to remove PCR and sequencing errors. Alignment of CDR3 sequences to IMGT reference sequences was used to assign V, D and J gene segments. For a sequence to be retained, a match of at least six nucleotides was required to both a V gene segment and a J gene segment. A rearrangement was called productive if the CDR3 had no stop codons and remained in frame with V and J, and every other rearrangement was called non-productive. CDR3 was defined according to IMGT convention as the region running from the second conserved V-encoded cysteine to the conserved J-encoded phenylalanine. The earlier analysis of about 500 of the donors excluded sequences that lacked an unambiguous match to a single V gene segment. An earlier analysis of almost 600 of the donors classified V segments as functional when productive rearrangements were above 56.7% and as segregating when the standard deviation between donors was above 5%. A statistical classification framework was developed to diagnose cytomegalovirus status using the catalog of TCR beta chain sequences. In a later analysis, TCR nucleotide sequences were compared against IMGT/GENE-DB human TR gene sequences so that V and J genes could be assigned. A later analysis assigned CDR3 sequences and most-parsimonious VDJ recombination scenarios with the TCRdist pipeline. In a later analysis, each TCR beta chain was defined by its CDR3 amino acid sequence together with its V-gene family, and reads without a unique V-gene family were excluded. As a way to deal with suspected cross-contamination and a sequencing artifact, a later analysis dropped under 600 nucleotide sequences that were highly shared and had low generation probability. A later analysis calculated a clonal expansion index for each public chain from normalized within-repertoire ranks of inferred template counts. A later analysis computed generation probabilities with a VDJ recombination model fitted to out-of-frame rearrangements, and checked the results against IGoR. Hypergeometric tests were used in a later analysis to score TCR-TCR, TCR-HLA and TCR-CMV co-occurrence, with a repertoire-size bias correction applied to the TCR pairs. A later analysis estimated false discovery rates by permuting HLA or CMV assignments 20 times. A later analysis grouped co-occurring TCRs with DBSCAN, adding TCRdist sequence similarity when clustering within HLA-allele-positive subsets. For co-occurrence clustering, repertoires with fewer than 30,000 or more than 120,000 public chains were excluded, along with a handful of repertoires with anomalous nucleotide sharing. Drawn from immuneACCESS, this table holds only the in-frame rearrangements with V and J called that TCRdb kept. Clones are partly lost; checked studies trace under half to an unresolved V gene and leave the rest unexplained. Clonal size and the V and J genes are those of that table, whereas D and trimming came from the DNA. The sample table records about 130,000 clones; over 80% of these occur just once. Together, the top ten hold 1% to 1.5% of the sample.

Overall study outcomes, separate from this receptor: Specific HLA alleles were associated with roughly 17,000 TCR beta sequences at a false discovery rate of 0.05 in a later analysis. A further reported finding was that TCR beta sequences accurately predicted the HLA-A and HLA-B alleles for most subjects in the first cohort. In vitro tests confirmed that three of the cytomegalovirus-associated TCR beta chains recognize cytomegalovirus antigens. Broadly in line with IMGT annotations, most TCR beta V segments showed up in productive rearrangements about 90% or about 30% of the time in an earlier analysis of approximately 600 of the donors. A later analysis found that TCR association rates varied across HLA loci, with DRB1 alleles showing the most associated TCRs and HLA-C alleles the fewest. An association between a missense DCLRE1C variant and V-gene and J-gene trimming of TCR beta chains was found in a later genetic analysis and replicated in an independent cohort. In a later genetic analysis, fewer N-insertions in productive TCRs were reported among donors in an Asian-associated ancestry cluster than the roughly 700-donor mean. Because HLA typing was missing for some donors at each locus, association tests included only the typed subset. Correlated functional status among segregating V segments might be attributable to linkage disequilibrium, but an unknown experimental factor could not be ruled out. For the cohort, immune exposure information was limited to CMV serostatus. When HLA alleles, especially DR and DQ, strongly co-occurred, attributing TCR associations to individual alleles was difficult. Several of the top co-occurrence clusters appeared to be linked to parvovirus B19, influenza, CMV and Epstein-Barr virus, according to a later analysis. Cytomegalovirus status was reported to be diagnosed by the classifier with high specificity and sensitivity in both the original and validation cohorts. The sequencing pipeline was judged likely to have produced a cluster of highly shared sequence variants as a technical artifact. While some public TCRs were present in many individuals, most TCR sequences turned up only very rarely across donors. Some IMGT-functional V segments, including TRBV6-2 and TRBV6-3, could not be distinguished by the 87-base-pair reads and were therefore excluded. In the study, roughly 160 TCR beta chains were listed as associated with cytomegalovirus. Because counts were too low, about 15 rarely observed V segments, including chromosome 9 orphons, were left out of the earlier analysis of 500 to 650 of the donors. The authors suggested that the approach could potentially be generalized to other disease states and immunological phenotypes. This cohort had only TCR beta chains sequenced, and the lack of alpha or paired-chain data limited which features could be detected. In a later analysis, most CMV-associated TCR beta chains were found to appear HLA-restricted, with HLA associations seemingly driven largely by CMV exposure. Roughly uniform sequencing depth across donors was assumed in presence/absence analyses, although this assumption may not hold. Compared with equally common non-associated chains, HLA-associated TCR beta chains in a later analysis were more clonally expanded and had lower generation probabilities.

In the case of this clone: What antigen it recognizes has not been identified. Base qualities are not recorded, but no much larger clone differs from it by a single base.

This TCR was sampled from a boy aged 5-17 years in good health and CMV-seronegative. The sample comprised PBMCs. The chain uses TRBV7-9 and TRBJ1-1; a stretch of 9 junction bases matches TRBD1. The sequenced DNA: TGTGCCAGCAGCTTCGGACAGGGGTACACTGAAGCTTTCTTT. Translated, it reads CASSFGQGYTEAFF.